The rows below give T cell receptor beta chains drawn from one sample of a study of T cell responses to AZD1222 COVID-19 vaccine. The method was immunoSEQ multiplex PCR; TCRdb's version includes in-frame clones alone and lacks a portion of them. The profile covers about 93,000 clones, with around 92% appearing a single time and approximately 2.6% taken by the ten largest. The sample in question was peripheral blood, obtained on day 0 of MenACWY control vaccination. The receptors stem from an adult in good health. The CDR3 runs from the conserved cysteine through the conserved F or W. D genes are given only for firm matches. For some rows the clone size is stated as once, few or many, or as a class when expanded; others skip it.

size	J	D	V	DNA	CDR3
-	TRBJ2-1	-	TRBV3-1/TRBV3-2	TGTGCCAGCAGCCGTGATGGGGGGGGCCTTGAGCAGTTCTTC	CASSRDGGGLEQFF
-	TRBJ2-3	-	TRBV2	TGTGCCAGCAGCCTAAGATCTAGCACAGATACGCAGTATTTT	CASSLRSSTDTQYF
few	TRBJ2-5	-	TRBV5-5	TGTGCCAGCAGCTTGAAGGCAGCCGGGGAGACCCAGTACTTC	CASSLKAAGETQYF
-	TRBJ2-5	-	TRBV7-9	TGTGCCAGCAGCCTCCCGACATTGGGTCAAGAGACCCAGTACTTC	CASSLPTLGQETQYF
-	TRBJ2-2	TRBD2	TRBV5-1	TGCGCCAGCAGCCCACTAGCGGGGGGCCGGTACACCGGGGAGCTGTTTTTT	CASSPLAGGRYTGELFF
-	TRBJ2-7	-	TRBV4-3	TGCGCCAGCAGCCAGTCAAGACAGGGAGGTCTAGGAGAGCAGTACTTC	CASSQSRQGGLGEQYF
-	TRBJ1-3	TRBD1	TRBV28	TGTGCCAGCAACACAGGGGTGACTGGAAACACCATATATTTT	CASNTGVTGNTIYF
-	TRBJ2-3	-	TRBV11-1	TGTGCCAGCAGCCCCTACCGCACAGATACGCAGTATTTT	CASSPYRTDTQYF
once	TRBJ1-1	-	TRBV29-1	TGCAGCGTTGTGGGCGGGAACACTGAAGCTTTCTTT	CSVVGGNTEAFF
-	TRBJ1-5	-	TRBV6-2/TRBV6-3	TGTGCCAGCAGTTACATCCCTGAGGGGGATCCCAATCAGCCCCAGCATTTT	CASSYIPEGDPNQPQHF
-	TRBJ2-7	-	TRBV7-8	TGTGCCAGCAGCCTAGGACAGCCCAGGACCTACGAGCAGTACTTC	CASSLGQPRTYEQYF
once	TRBJ1-1	-	TRBV6-5	TGTGCCAGCAGGGGGGTGGGGGACACTGAAGCTTTCTTT	CASRGVGDTEAFF
-	TRBJ1-4	-	TRBV19	TGTGCCAGTAGTATAATGATCTCGGGCAGCGAAAAACTGTTTTTT	CASSIMISGSEKLFF
-	TRBJ2-1	TRBD2	TRBV7-9	TGTGCCAGCAGCTTAGTAGCAGCGGGGGGGTACAATGAGCAGTTCTTC	CASSLVAAGGYNEQFF
-	TRBJ1-1	-	TRBV6-5	TGTGCCAGCAGTTACGGGTGGGCGACTGAAGCTTTCTTT	CASSYGWATEAFF
-	TRBJ1-5	-	TRBV10-3	TGTGCCATCACCGGGGGTAGCAATCAGCCCCAGCATTTT	CAITGGSNQPQHF
-	TRBJ2-7	-	TRBV27	TGTGCCAGCAGTTTTATAGGACGCCGGGACGAGCAGTACTTC	CASSFIGRRDEQYF
-	TRBJ2-3	TRBD1	TRBV11-3	TGTGCCAGCAGCTCCGGGGACAGGGGCACAGATACGCAGTATTTT	CASSSGDRGTDTQYF
-	TRBJ2-2	-	TRBV12-3/TRBV12-4	TGTGCCAGCAGTCCCCGGGAGACCGGGGAGCTGTTTTTT	CASSPRETGELFF
-	TRBJ2-3	TRBD2	TRBV19	TGTGCCAGTAGCTCTAGCGGGGGGGCCACAGGAACGCAGTATTTT	CASSSSGGATGTQYF
-	TRBJ2-7	-	TRBV6-5	TGTGCCAGCAGTTCGGACGTCAGTCGCGAGCAGTACTTC	CASSSDVSREQYF
-	TRBJ2-1	-	TRBV7-9	TGTGCCACCTCCAGCAAATCCGGGCCCAATGAGCAGTTCTTC	CATSSKSGPNEQFF
-	TRBJ2-7	-	TRBV7-2	TGTGCCAGCAGCTTAGGCAGGAGTACCTACGAGCAGTACTTC	CASSLGRSTYEQYF
-	TRBJ2-1	TRBD2	TRBV7-9	TGTGCCTGGCGGGGACTAGGCAACAATGAGCAGTTCTTC	CAWRGLGNNEQFF
-	TRBJ2-1	-	TRBV7-2	TGTGCCAGCAGCTTAGGACTAGGGGGCTACAATGAGCAGTTCTTC	CASSLGLGGYNEQFF
-	TRBJ1-3	-	TRBV4-3	TGCGCCAGCAGCCTCTCAGACAGGCCTGGAAACACCATATATTTT	CASSLSDRPGNTIYF
-	TRBJ1-5	-	TRBV6-2/TRBV6-3	TGTGCCAGCAGTTACTCACCAGGTCAGCCCCAGCATTTT	CASSYSPGQPQHF
-	TRBJ1-6	TRBD1	TRBV6-4	TGTGCCAGCAGTCGGGACAGGGGGAGTGGTTCACCCCTCCACTTT	CASSRDRGSGSPLHF
-	TRBJ1-2	-	TRBV25-1	TGTGCCAGCAGTGAAGGAGACAGGAACTATGGCTACACCTTC	CASSEGDRNYGYTF
-	TRBJ2-7	TRBD1	TRBV4-2	TGTGCCAGCAGCCAAGATGTGTCAGGGGGTAGGGGTTACGAGCAGTACTTC	CASSQDVSGGRGYEQYF
-	TRBJ2-3	-	TRBV9	TGTGCCAGCAGCTCCGGCGGGGGCTGGAGAGATACGCAGTATTTT	CASSSGGGWRDTQYF
-	TRBJ2-2	TRBD1	TRBV5-1	TGCGCCAGCAGCTTGGGGCAGGGGGCTTTTGTCGGGGAGCTGTTTTTT	CASSLGQGAFVGELFF
-	TRBJ2-3	-	TRBV5-8	TGTGCCAGCCCGGCGTCCGGCACAGATACGCAGTATTTT	CASPASGTDTQYF
-	TRBJ2-7	-	TRBV4-3	TGCGCCAGCAGCCAAGGGGAAGACAGTTCCTACGAGCAGTACTTC	CASSQGEDSSYEQYF
-	TRBJ1-1	-	TRBV5-1	TGCGCCAGCAGCTTGGAGCGAGGCACTGAAGCTTTCTTT	CASSLERGTEAFF
-	TRBJ2-5	TRBD1	TRBV2	TGTGCCAGCAGTGGACAGGGGGCTCGAGAGACCCAGTACTTC	CASSGQGARETQYF
once	TRBJ1-2	TRBD1	TRBV3-1/TRBV3-2	TGTGCCAGCAGCCAAGAGACAGGGTGGCATGGCTACACCTTC	CASSQETGWHGYTF
few	TRBJ1-1	-	TRBV10-3	TGTGCCATCAGTGTAACGGATAGTGGGTGGGCTTTCTTT	CAISVTDSGWAFF
-	TRBJ2-2	-	TRBV3-1/TRBV3-2	TGTGCCAGCAGCCCCCGGGGCATGAACACCGGGGAGCTGTTTTTT	CASSPRGMNTGELFF
-	TRBJ1-3	-	TRBV7-2	TGTGCCAGCAGCTTAGCTATCAGCTCTGGAAACACCATATATTTT	CASSLAISSGNTIYF
-	TRBJ1-3	-	TRBV6-5	TGTGCCAGCAGCACTACCCAGGGGTCTGGAAACACCATATATTTT	CASSTTQGSGNTIYF
-	TRBJ2-7	TRBD1	TRBV2	TGTGCCAGCAGCGGTATGGGACAGGGGGGCGAGCAGTACTTC	CASSGMGQGGEQYF
-	TRBJ1-2	-	TRBV4-3	TGCGCCAGCAGCCTACAAACAGCCAACTATGGCTACACCTTC	CASSLQTANYGYTF
-	TRBJ1-2	TRBD1	TRBV6-2/TRBV6-3	TGTGCCAGCAGTTACGGAAATTTCGGGGCAGGGGGCGCCTATGGCTACACCTTC	CASSYGNFGAGGAYGYTF
few	TRBJ2-7	TRBD1	TRBV4-3	TGCGCCAGCAGCCAAGTCGCAGGGGGTTCGTCCTACGAGCAGTACTTC	CASSQVAGGSSYEQYF
-	TRBJ2-1	-	TRBV2	TGTGCCAGCACGGAGGGGGCGGTAGGTGAGCAGTTCTTC	CASTEGAVGEQFF
-	TRBJ2-2	-	TRBV7-2	TGTGCCAGCAGCTTAGTTGAAGGGTTTTCCGGGGAGCTGTTTTTT	CASSLVEGFSGELFF
once	TRBJ2-7	-	TRBV27	TGTGCCAGCAGTTTAGGGCTAGCGACGGTTCTTGAGCAGTACTTC	CASSLGLATVLEQYF
-	TRBJ2-3	-	TRBV6-5	TGTGCCGGATCGACGGCAGGAGATACGCAGTATTTT	CAGSTAGDTQYF
once	TRBJ1-4	-	TRBV11-3	TGTGCCAGCGCCCAACCCGCGTCCAATGAAAAACTGTTTTTT	CASAQPASNEKLFF
-	TRBJ1-3	-	TRBV7-2	TGTGCCAGCAGTAACGACAGGTTCTCTGGAAACACCATATATTTT	CASSNDRFSGNTIYF
-	TRBJ1-4	-	TRBV7-8	TGTGCCAGCAGCCTGAGCCTAACTAATGAAAAACTGTTTTTT	CASSLSLTNEKLFF